The 27 T cell receptor beta chains in this list originate from one sample, sequenced in a study of T cells in Graves' hyperthyroidism and ophthalmopathy. TCR beta CDR3 region amplification was performed from RNA transcripts. During a first-round RT-PCR of the TCR CDR3, the HTBI primer set was used. TCRdb reprocessed the multiplex PCR reads via MiXCR and lists one record per CDR3 protein. This repertoire shows nearly 600,000 distinct CDR3 sequences, approximately 15% found once; its top ten account for less than 6%. The material sequenced was blood. The receptors were sampled from a woman aged 25 to 39 with Graves' hyperthyroidism that later progressed to Graves' ophthalmopathy.

This clonotype was seen repeatedly, ten times or more. V usage is TRBV19 and J usage is TRBJ1-5; 7 nucleotides line up with TRBD1. The CDR3 is 16 residues long. Germline CDR1 is LNHDA and CDR2 is SQIVND (reference sequence). Trimming at V came to 6 bases and at J to 0 bases, leaving 8 bases not matched to a gene. The CDR3 loop is CASRGLDRDSNQPQHF. The CDR3 DNA reads TGTGCCAGTAGGGGCCTTGACAGGGATAGCAATCAGCCCCAGCATTTT.

Ten or more counts support this clonotype. The chain has TRBV10-3 and TRBJ1-4; D might be TRBD1 (5 bases). Trimming cost V 2 bases and J 0 bases, with 7 bases left between them. Germline lookup yields CDR1 ENHRY and CDR2 SYGVKD. This CDR3 has 15 residues. CDR3 loop: CAISEQGATNEKLFF. For the CDR3, the DNA is TGTGCCATCAGTGAGCAAGGGGCAACTAATGAAAAACTGTTTTTT.

This clonotype was recorded a few times. The J gene is TRBJ2-7, the V gene TRBV7-2, with 8 positions matching TRBD2. Trimming took 4 bases from V and 5 from J; bases not matched to a gene: 7. This CDR3 spans 14 amino acids. Per the germline V gene, CDR1 is SGHTA and CDR2 is FQGNSA. The CDR3 protein is CASSSGLGVNEQYF. DNA for the CDR3: TGTGCCAGCAGCTCGGGACTAGGAGTTAACGAGCAGTACTTC.

This clonotype was seen many times. The chain couples TRBV30 to TRBJ1-1; 7 nucleotides line up with TRBD1. Germline lookup yields CDR1 GTSNPN and CDR2 SVGIG (reference sequence). The CDR3 length is 15 residues. J was trimmed by 0 bases and V by 5 bases; bases with no gene match: 9. CDR3 region: CAWEIQGSMNTEAFF. For the CDR3, the DNA is TGTGCCTGGGAGATACAGGGGTCAATGAACACTGAAGCTTTCTTT.

In this sample, this clonotype turned up many times. The genes are TRBV29-1 and TRBJ2-2, with a weak D call TRBD2 (5 bases). Deletions cut 5 bases from V and 5 bases from J, with 9 bases between. From germline, CDR1 is SQVTM and CDR2 ANQGSEA. This CDR3 has 12 amino acids. CDR3 loop: CSVLGETGELFF. The DNA for the CDR3 is TGCAGCGTTCTGGGAGAGACCGGGGAGCTGTTTTTT.

The V and J genes are TRBV20-1 and TRBJ2-7, with 10 bases that match TRBD2. This CDR3 spans 14 amino acids. V dropped 4 bases and J dropped 6; count of bases not matched to a gene: 9. Germline assignment: CDR1 DFQATT and CDR2 SNEGSKA (reference sequence). CDR3 DNA sequence: TGCAGTGCTACAAAGCGGGAGGGCCTCTCCGAGCAGTACTTC. Encoded protein: CSATKREGLSEQYF.

V and J are TRBV7-6 and TRBJ2-1; D is perhaps TRBD1 or TRBD2 (5 bases each). Deletions cut 5 bases from V and 9 bases from J, with 20 bases between. CDR3 length equals 15 residues. Germline-derived CDR1 and CDR2 are SGHVS and FNYEAQ. CDR3 residues: CASSLLAGGNSEQFF. In DNA, the CDR3 is TGTGCCAGCAGCCTTCTGGCTGGGGGAAACAGTGAGCAGTTCTTC.

This clonotype was observed at least ten times. The V and J genes are TRBV7-3 and TRBJ1-1, with unresolved D. CDR3 size: 13 residues. Germline CDR1 and CDR2: SGHTA and FQGTGA. The V and J ends lost 5 bases and 1 base respectively, with 8 bases between them. This CDR3 reads CASSIYKNTEAFF. The CDR3, as DNA: TGTGCCAGCAGCATCTACAAGAACACTGAAGCTTTCTTT.

The gene calls are TRBV20-1 and TRBJ2-7; D unresolved. The ends were cut back, 3 bases at V and 0 bases at J, with 15 bases in the middle. Germline loops: CDR1 DFQATT, CDR2 SNEGSKA (reference sequence). This CDR3 has 15 residues. CDR3 amino acids: CSARVIGSFSYEQYF. CDR3 in DNA: TGCAGTGCTAGGGTAATCGGCTCCTTCTCCTACGAGCAGTACTTC.

This clonotype was detected only a few times. The gene calls are TRBV5-1 and TRBJ2-7; D is uncertain. CDR1 is SGHRS, CDR2 YFSETQ, per germline. CDR3 length equals 16 residues. V lost 1 base to trimming and J lost 2 bases, with 16 bases between them. The CDR3 region is CASSLYLDPTPYEQYF. Written as DNA, the CDR3 is TGCGCCAGCAGCTTGTATCTGGACCCCACCCCCTACGAGCAGTACTTC.

This clonotype was picked up a small number of times. V and J are TRBV20-1 and TRBJ2-7; tentatively, D is TRBD2 (6 bases). This CDR3 contains 15 residues. The germline V and J ends were trimmed by 5 bases and 5 bases, with 22 bases remaining between them. Germline V gene data show CDR1 as DFQATT and CDR2 as SNEGSKA (reference sequence). Here the CDR3 DNA reads TGCAGTGCTCCTCCCCGACTAGTAGGGTTCGACGAGCAGTACTTC. Its protein is CSAPPRLVGFDEQYF.

This clonotype has ten or more counts. The rearrangement uses TRBV20-1 and TRBJ1-2; TRBD1 might be the D (5 bases). CDR1 is DFQATT, CDR2 SNEGSKA, per germline (reference sequence). CDR3 length: 15 residues. The V end was cut by 3 bases, the J end by 5 bases, with 19 bases between. Here the CDR3 reads CSASLSVGGGYGYTF. CDR3 DNA sequence: TGCAGTGCTAGCCTTTCGGTGGGGGGAGGTTATGGCTACACCTTC.

This clonotype occurred many times. This chain joins TRBV2 and TRBJ1-3; D might be TRBD1 (5 bases). Germline V gene lookup returns CDR1 SNHLY and CDR2 FYNNEI. V was shortened by 4 bases and J by 2 bases, with 12 bases between the two germline ends. The CDR3 is 15 residues long. The CDR3 region has the DNA TGTGCCAGCAGTGCCCCCGGGGGAACTGGAAACACCATATATTTT. Translated, it gives CASSAPGGTGNTIYF.

The sample holds many counts of this clonotype. One end of the junction does not line up with germline, which may come from a read error. This chain links TRBV5-6 with TRBJ1-1, with D unresolved. The CDR3 is made up of 13 amino acids. Germline V gene data show CDR1 as SGHDT and CDR2 as YYEEEE. For the CDR3, the DNA is TGTGCCAGCAGCTTGAGGTGGAACGCTGAAGCTTTCTTT. Its protein is CASSLRWNAEAFF.

This clonotype was found many times. The genes are TRBV27 and TRBJ2-1; D possibly corresponds to TRBD1 (6 bases). This CDR3 is 16 amino acids long. Trimming stripped 2 bases from V and 4 bases from J, with 15 bases between. The germline V gene has CDR1 MNHEY and CDR2 SMNVEV (reference sequence). CDR3: CASSLIPGDLYNEQFF. The CDR3 DNA follows: TGTGCCAGCAGTTTAATCCCAGGGGATCTATACAATGAGCAGTTCTTC.

This chain connects TRBV19 to TRBJ1-1, with D unclear. V gave up 7 bases and J gave up 0 bases, with 18 bases separating them. This CDR3 contains 16 residues. Germline V gene sequence: CDR1 LNHDA, CDR2 SQIVND (reference sequence). CDR3 DNA sequence: TGTGCCAGTACCAACCTTCCCGGTACTTTGAACACTGAAGCTTTCTTT. Translated, it gives CASTNLPGTLNTEAFF. Supplemented by reference TRBV19 and TRBJ1-1, the full variable domain reads DGGITQSPKYLFRKEGQNVTLSCEQNLNHDAMYWYRQDPGQGLRLIYYSQIVNDFQKGDIAEGYSVSREKKESFPLTVTSAQKNPTAFYLCASTNLPGTLNTEAFFGQGTRLTVV.

The chain uses TRBV7-9 and TRBJ2-7; no definite D call. Deletions cut 4 bases from V and 1 base from J, with 5 bases between. CDR3 length equals 12 residues. The germline V gene encodes CDR1 SEHNR and CDR2 FQNEAQ (reference sequence). The CDR3 reads CASSSKSYEQYF. In nucleotides, the CDR3 is TGTGCCAGCAGCTCCAAATCCTACGAGCAGTACTTC.

There are a few counts of this clonotype. The V gene is TRBV5-6, the J gene TRBJ1-1; no clear D. Trimming took off 5 bases at V and 3 bases at J, with 20 bases between the two ends. The CDR3 is 16 amino acids. Germline-derived CDR1 and CDR2 are SGHDT and YYEEEE. The CDR3 protein is CASSSSTFKWDTEAFF. As DNA, the CDR3 is TGTGCCAGCAGTTCAAGTACGTTCAAGTGGGACACTGAAGCTTTCTTT.

Worth noting for this clonotype: Since a much larger clone is just one base distant, this may be a read error. This sequence joins TRBV27 and TRBJ1-1, with unresolved D. Germline V CDR1 and CDR2: MNHEY, SMNVEV (reference sequence). The V end was cut by 6 bases, the J end by 0 bases, with 11 bases between. The CDR3 length is 14 residues. The CDR3 sequence: CASSWLGMNTEAFF. In DNA form, the CDR3 reads TGTGCCAGCAGCTGGCTGGGCATGAACACTGAAGCTTTCTTT.

This sequence joins TRBV18 and TRBJ2-7; 7 bases line up with TRBD1. Germline V CDR1 and CDR2: KGHSH, LQKENI. The CDR3 is 15 amino acids. V trimming: 3 bases; J trimming: 6 bases; junction bases outside the gene matches: 11. The CDR3 sequence is CASSPGDRVKGEQYF. CDR3 DNA sequence: TGTGCCAGCTCACCTGGAGACAGGGTGAAGGGCGAGCAGTACTTC.

This clonotype was observed a handful of times. V is TRBV5-1 and J is TRBJ1-3; 8 bases align to TRBD1. The CDR3 is 15 residues long. Trimming cost V 6 bases and J 0 bases; bases outside gene matches: 5. CDR1 is SGHRS and CDR2 is YFSETQ in the germline V gene. DNA of the CDR3: TGCGCCAGCACCCCGGGACAGGTCTCTGGAAACACCATATATTTT. Its protein is CASTPGQVSGNTIYF.

The sample holds a few counts of this clonotype. This chain uses TRBV25-1 with TRBJ1-4; possible D gene TRBD1, 5 bases. CDR1 is MGHDK, CDR2 SYGVNS, per germline. This CDR3 comprises 15 residues. V dropped 6 bases and J dropped 6 bases, with 17 bases sitting between them. CDR3 residues: CASSSPGLGHEKLFF. For the CDR3, the DNA is TGTGCCAGCAGCTCGCCGGGGCTGGGCCATGAAAAACTGTTTTTT.

This clonotype was recorded many times. The chain recombines TRBV7-2 with TRBJ2-3; a weak D match, TRBD2 (6 bases). Per germline, CDR1 SGHTA and CDR2 FQGNSA. The CDR3 contains 15 residues. V lost 0 bases, J lost 0 bases, and 7 bases lay in between. The CDR3, as DNA: TGTGCCAGCAGCTTAGCGCGGGGTAGCACAGATACGCAGTATTTT. This gives the protein CASSLARGSTDTQYF. Together with reference TRBV7-2 and TRBJ2-3, the CDR3 gives the full variable domain: GAGVSQSPSNKVTEKGKDVELRCDPISGHTALYWYRQSLGQGLEFLIYFQGNSAPDKSGLPSDRFSAERTGGSVSTLTIQRTQQEDSAVYLCASSLARGSTDTQYFGPGTRLTVL.

Points on this clonotype: One base away lies a much larger clone, so this may be a sequencing read error. V and J are TRBV5-6 and TRBJ2-3; 9 positions agree with TRBD1. V was pared by 1 base and J by 3 bases, with 3 bases of the junction left unmatched. The CDR3 spans 15 residues. Germline loops: CDR1 SGHDT, CDR2 YYEEEE. The CDR3 here is CASSLRDRATDTQYF. The CDR3, as DNA: TGTGCCAGCAGCTTGAGGGACAGGGCAACAGATACGCAGTATTTT.

This chain uses TRBV29-1 with TRBJ2-7; perhaps D is TRBD1 or TRBD2 (6 bases each). From germline, CDR1 is SQVTM and CDR2 ANQGSEA. The ends were cut back, 6 bases at V and 3 bases at J, with 12 bases in the middle. The CDR3 has 12 amino acids. The CDR3 DNA is TGCAGCGTACGGGGGCTAGACTACGAGCAGTACTTC. This translates into CSVRGLDYEQYF.

The chain has TRBV30 and TRBJ2-3; D tentatively reads TRBD1 or TRBD2 (5 bases each). The CDR3 has 13 residues. V lost 4 bases to trimming and J lost 7 bases, with 15 bases between them. Germline V CDR1 and CDR2: GTSNPN, SVGIG (reference sequence). The CDR3 coding sequence is TGTGCCTGGATAAAAGGGGAGTCAAATACGCAGTATTTT. Amino acid sequence: CAWIKGESNTQYF. The full variable domain, in which reference TRBV30 and TRBJ2-3 provide the parts outside the CDR3, is SQTIHQWPATLVQPVGSPLSLECTVEGTSNPNLYWYRQAAGRGLQLLFYSVGIGQISSEVPQNLSASRPQDRQFILSSKKLLLSDSGFYLCAWIKGESNTQYFGPGTRLTVL.

At least ten counts were recorded for this clonotype. The rearrangement uses TRBV20-1 and TRBJ2-1; 10 nucleotides match TRBD2. V was clipped by 5 bases and J by 7 bases; unmatched bases: 2. CDR3 length: 12 residues. Per germline, CDR1 DFQATT and CDR2 SNEGSKA (reference sequence). Written as DNA, the CDR3 is TGCAGTGCTGTAGCGGGAGGTAATGAGCAGTTCTTC. The encoded protein is CSAVAGGNEQFF.